What follows are 32 T cell receptor beta chains derived from one specimen sequenced in a study of blood T cell repertoires in COVID-19. The assay was immunoSEQ multiplex PCR, and TCRdb's table has in-frame clones only and misses some. This table has about 480,000 clones, approximately 88% appearing once. Material for sequencing was peripheral blood. Source of these receptors: a woman in her fifties or sixties with COVID-19, enrolled during active disease.

V usage is TRBV2 and J usage is TRBJ2-3, with 9 bases that match TRBD2. The V and J ends lost 8 bases and 6 bases, in that order; junction bases with no gene match: 12. CDR1 SNHLY and CDR2 FYNNEI come from the germline V gene. CDR3 length: 15 amino acids. CDR3 in amino acids: CASRVGLAGRDTQYF. CDR3 in DNA: TGTGCCAGCCGGGTGGGGCTAGCGGGGAGGGATACGCAGTATTTT.

V gene TRBV30 combines with J gene TRBJ2-1; 8 bases are shared with TRBD1. Germline CDR1 and CDR2: GTSNPN and SVGIG (reference sequence). The trim removed 4 bases at V and 3 bases at J, leaving 8 bases unmatched. The CDR3 has 15 amino acids. CDR3 bases: TGTGCCTGGAAAGGCAGGGGGCTCTTCTACAATGAGCAGTTCTTC. It encodes CAWKGRGLFYNEQFF.

The V gene is TRBV5-4, the J gene TRBJ2-5; TRBD2 agrees at 10 bases. V lost 4 bases and J lost 5; bases outside the gene matches: 5. The CDR3 runs to 14 residues. CDR1 is SGHNT, CDR2 YYREEE, per germline (reference sequence). The CDR3 nucleotides read TGTGCCAGCAGCCCCGGGACTAGCGATGAGACCCAGTACTTC. Its translation: CASSPGTSDETQYF. Full variable domain (remainder filled in from reference TRBV5-4 and TRBJ2-5): ETGVTQSPTHLIKTRGQQVTLRCSSQSGHNTVSWYQQALGQGPQFIFQYYREEENGRGNFPPRFSGLQFPNYSSELNVNALELDDSALYLCASSPGTSDETQYFGPGTRLLVL.

This rearrangement joins TRBV5-1 to TRBJ2-3; D perhaps matches TRBD1 (5 bases). This CDR3 is 16 amino acids long. The V end was cut by 4 bases, the J end by 2 bases, with 17 bases between. CDR1 and CDR2 from the germline V gene are SGHRS and YFSETQ. The CDR3 reads CASSPRPGITTDTQYF. CDR3 bases: TGCGCCAGCAGCCCCAGACCAGGGATAACCACAGATACGCAGTATTTT.

The chain joins TRBV6-1 to TRBJ1-2; D ambiguous. Trimming left V 2 bases short and J 4 bases short, with 11 bases between. The CDR3 is 14 amino acids. Per the germline V gene, CDR1 is MNHNS and CDR2 is SASEGT. CDR3 nucleotides: TGTGCCAGCAGTGAAATTGTCCAGGCCTATGGCTACACCTTC. Its protein product is CASSEIVQAYGYTF.

V gene TRBV9 combines with J gene TRBJ2-3, with a possible D match to TRBD2 (5 bases). This CDR3 is built from 14 residues. Trimming removed 3 bases from V and 5 bases from J, with 13 bases in between. CDR1 and CDR2 from the germline V gene are SGDLS and YYNGEE. The CDR3 sequence: CASSAGRTQDTQYF. The CDR3 nucleotides read TGTGCCAGCAGCGCCGGACGGACTCAAGATACGCAGTATTTT. Based on the CDR3 plus reference TRBV9 and TRBJ2-3, the full variable domain is DSGVTQTPKHLITATGQRVTLRCSPRSGDLSVYWYQQSLDQGLQFLIQYYNGEERAKGNILERFSAQQFPDLHSELNLSSLELGDSALYFCASSAGRTQDTQYFGPGTRLTVL.

The V call is TRBV10-3, the J call TRBJ1-1; no firm D call. V lost 2 bases and J lost 1, with 11 bases in between. The germline CDR1 and CDR2 sequences are ENHRY and SYGVKD. There are 15 residues in the CDR3. DNA for the CDR3: TGTGCCATCAGTGAGGCCCGGGGTCCGAACACTGAAGCTTTCTTT. Translated: CAISEARGPNTEAFF.

This chain joins TRBV5-1 and TRBJ1-6, with TRBD1 matching over 7 bases. Losses at the gene ends were 4 bases for V and 8 bases for J; bases not matched to a gene: 6. The CDR3 covers 14 residues. Germline V CDR1 and CDR2: SGHRS, YFSETQ. CDR3 residues: CASSPGQVDSPLHF. The CDR3 bases are TGCGCCAGCAGCCCCGGACAGGTCGATTCACCCCTCCACTTT. The full variable domain, rest sourced from reference TRBV5-1 and TRBJ1-6, is KAGVTQTPRYLIKTRGQQVTLSCSPISGHRSVSWYQQTPGQGLQFLFEYFSETQRNKGNFPGRFSGRQFSNSRSEMNVSTLELGDSALYLCASSPGQVDSPLHFGNGTRLTVT.

This clone is a singleton in its sample. The V and J genes are TRBV6-1 and TRBJ1-4; D possibly corresponds to TRBD1 (5 bases). The germline gives CDR1 MNHNS, CDR2 SASEGT. CDR3 length equals 15 residues. V was cut by 2 bases and J by 5 bases, with 12 bases left in between. CDR3 sequence reads: CASSEIRGENEKLFF. CDR3 in DNA: TGTGCCAGCAGTGAAATAAGGGGTGAAAATGAAAAACTGTTTTTT.

The chain carries TRBV3-1 (or the pseudogene TRBV3-2) and TRBJ2-1; TRBD2 matches 8 bases. Germline V gene sequence: CDR1 LGHDT, CDR2 YNNKEL (reference sequence). V shed 0 bases and J 7 bases; nucleotides not matched to a gene: 5. The CDR3 consists of 15 residues. CDR3 region: CASSQDPRGGNEQFF. In DNA, the CDR3 is TGTGCCAGCAGCCAAGATCCCCGGGGGGGAAATGAGCAGTTCTTC.

The V and J genes are TRBV7-3 and TRBJ2-6; maybe TRBD1 (6 bases). Germline values: CDR1 SGHTA, CDR2 FQGTGA. The CDR3 runs to 15 residues. V was shortened by 5 bases and J by 2 bases, with 10 bases between the two germline ends. The CDR3 DNA follows: TGTGCCAGCAGCCAAGAGGGGGCTGGGGCCAACGTCCTGACTTTC. Amino acids: CASSQEGAGANVLTF.

This clone turned up a few times. The V and J genes are TRBV6-1 and TRBJ1-1, with a tentative D call TRBD1 (5 bases). Trimming cost V 7 bases and J 3 bases, with 12 bases left between them. The length of the CDR3 is 13 residues. CDR1 MNHNS and CDR2 SASEGT come from the germline V gene. CDR3 sequence: CASTQEQDTEAFF. The CDR3 DNA is TGTGCCAGCACCCAGGAACAGGACACTGAAGCTTTCTTT.

This clone is a singleton in its sample. V gene TRBV20-1 combines with J gene TRBJ2-7; TRBD2 agrees at 7 bases. Germline CDR1 and CDR2: DFQATT and SNEGSKA (reference sequence). This CDR3 spans 14 amino acids. The V gene end was trimmed by 3 bases and the J gene end by 0 bases; junction bases not matched to a gene: 5. In nucleotides, the CDR3 is TGCAGTGCTAGTGGCGGCGGGAGCTCCTACGAGCAGTACTTC. Translation: CSASGGGSSYEQYF.

This rearrangement joins TRBV28 to TRBJ1-2; no clear D gene. From germline, CDR1 is MDHEN and CDR2 SYDVKM. Deletions cut 1 base from V and 6 bases from J, with 9 bases between. The CDR3 extends over 13 amino acids. The CDR3 nucleotides read TGTGCCAGCAGTTTATATCAGGAGGATGGCTACACCTTC. It translates to CASSLYQEDGYTF.

This chain joins TRBV5-4 and TRBJ2-5, with 10 positions matching TRBD2. The CDR3 is made up of 15 amino acids. V lost 2 bases and J lost 2; bases outside the gene matches: 3. Looked up from germline, CDR1 is SGHNT and CDR2 is YYREEE (reference sequence). The CDR3, as DNA: TGTGCCAGCAGCTTAAATAGCGGGGGGCAAGAGACCCAGTACTTC. Translated, it gives CASSLNSGGQETQYF.

The rearrangement links TRBV5-1 to TRBJ2-7; 8 bases match TRBD1. Germline-derived CDR1 and CDR2 are SGHRS and YFSETQ. Germline trimming cut 1 base from V and 1 base from J; bases unmatched to any gene: 7. CDR3 length: 16 amino acids. CDR3 sequence reads: CASSLTGTGSSYEQYF. DNA of the CDR3: TGCGCCAGCAGCTTGACCGGGACAGGATCATCCTACGAGCAGTACTTC.

The chain links TRBV19 to TRBJ1-5; D uncertain. Germline V lookup: CDR1 LNHDA, CDR2 SQIVND (reference sequence). V was pared by 7 bases and J by 4 bases, with 17 bases between. This CDR3 contains 15 residues. The CDR3 coding sequence is TGTGCCAGTACCCCTACCCGGACGGGGAATCAGCCCCAGCATTTT. Translation gives CASTPTRTGNQPQHF.

The chain joins TRBV12-3 or TRBV12-4 to TRBJ2-3; D remains ambiguous. The V gene lost 3 bases and the J gene lost 6 bases, with 4 bases spanning the gap. The CDR3 extends over 11 amino acids. The DNA for the CDR3 is TGTGCCAGCAGTTTCTACGATACGCAGTATTTT. Translation gives CASSFYDTQYF.

The chain uses TRBV6-5 and TRBJ2-3; D perhaps matches TRBD2 (5 bases). CDR3 length: 14 residues. Germline V gene lookup returns CDR1 MNHEY and CDR2 SVGAGI. Trimming stripped 3 bases from V and 2 bases from J, with 9 bases between. Here the CDR3 reads CASSYSEVTDTQYF. CDR3 nucleotides: TGTGCCAGCAGTTATAGCGAGGTCACAGATACGCAGTATTTT.

The chain links TRBV30 to TRBJ2-3, with D maybe TRBD2 (6 bases). The V end lost 2 bases, the J end lost 4 bases, and 22 bases lay between the germline ends. The CDR3 is 17 residues long. Germline CDR1 is GTSNPN and CDR2 is SVGIG (reference sequence). The CDR3 reads CAWSLPPPEGWSDTQYF. CDR3 sequence (DNA): TGTGCCTGGAGTCTGCCCCCTCCGGAGGGGTGGTCAGATACGCAGTATTTT.

This rearrangement joins TRBV7-2 to TRBJ2-1, with TRBD2 as a possible D gene (7 bases). The CDR3 spans 14 residues. Looked up from germline, CDR1 is SGHTA and CDR2 is FQGNSA. The V end lost 6 bases, the J end lost 4 bases, and 13 bases lay between the germline ends. The CDR3 DNA follows: TGTGCCAGCAGTCTACGGGGGGCTTACAATGAGCAGTTCTTC. Translation: CASSLRGAYNEQFF.

This chain uses TRBV25-1 with TRBJ1-2; D remains unclear. Trimming took 0 bases from V and 4 from J, leaving 12 bases between them. Germline CDR1 MGHDK, CDR2 SYGVNS. The CDR3 totals 15 residues. The CDR3 here is CASSEYGPGSYGYTF. The CDR3 coding sequence is TGTGCCAGCAGTGAATACGGCCCTGGGAGCTATGGCTACACCTTC.

The chain links TRBV23-1 to TRBJ2-5; 7 bases fit TRBD1. TRBV23-1 has ORF status, its function being uncertain. V shed 8 bases, J shed 3 bases, and the junction held 9 bases outside the gene matches. CDR3 length equals 14 residues. The CDR3 is CASGHRDREETQYF. The CDR3 region has the DNA TGCGCCAGCGGACACCGGGACAGAGAAGAGACCCAGTACTTC.

Worth noting for this clone: At the DNA level, this CDR3 is encoded by other sequences in the same sample as well. The chain recombines TRBV5-1 with TRBJ1-2; 7 bases map to TRBD1. With V trimmed by 0 bases and J by 8 bases, 7 bases remained unmatched. The CDR3 totals 14 residues. The germline V gene has CDR1 SGHRS and CDR2 YFSETQ. The CDR3 here is CASSLGQGVGGYTF. Here the CDR3 DNA reads TGCGCCAGCAGCTTGGGACAGGGTGTCGGAGGCTACACCTTC.

The rearrangement joins TRBV21-1 to TRBJ1-4. TRBV21-1 is a recognized pseudogene. This CDR3 spans 16 amino acids. This chain's CDR3 is CASRPTLRLRYEKLFF. The CDR3, as DNA: TGTGCCAGCAGACCAACCTTAAGACTCCGGTATGAAAAACTGTTTTTT.

This chain uses TRBV6-5 with TRBJ1-5, with D perhaps matching TRBD1 (6 bases). Trimming pared 6 bases from V and 4 bases from J, leaving 16 bases between. Germline V CDR1 and CDR2: MNHEY, SVGAGI. This CDR3 region has 15 residues. The CDR3 is CASRGKQGRNQPQHF. The CDR3 DNA follows: TGTGCCAGCAGGGGCAAACAGGGAAGGAATCAGCCCCAGCATTTT.

The chain employs TRBV28 and TRBJ2-3, with D possibly being TRBD1 (6 bases). CDR1 and CDR2 (germline): MDHEN, SYDVKM. Trimming shortened V by 2 bases and J by 1 base, and 13 bases separated the two germline ends. There are 16 residues in the CDR3. CDR3 DNA sequence: TGTGCCAGCAGTTTAGGCAGGGGTGAGGGCACAGATACGCAGTATTTT. Translating gives CASSLGRGEGTDTQYF.

To note about this clone: Other DNA variants within this sample encode the same CDR3. The chain couples TRBV9 to TRBJ1-1, with TRBD1 as a possible D gene (5 bases). Trimming cost V 4 bases and J 5 bases, with 12 bases left between them. Germline CDR1 and CDR2: SGDLS and YYNGEE. The CDR3 contains 13 residues. The CDR3 spells CASSLTGGTEAFF. CDR3 coding DNA: TGTGCCAGCAGCCTGACGGGGGGTACTGAAGCTTTCTTT.

The chain uses TRBV27 and TRBJ1-2; a possible D gene is TRBD1 (6 bases). CDR3 length equals 15 residues. The germline V gene encodes CDR1 MNHEY and CDR2 SMNVEV (reference sequence). Trimming left V 4 bases short and J 2 bases short, with 14 bases between. CDR3 sequence (DNA): TGTGCCAGCAGTTACCAGGGACACGGAAACTATGGCTACACCTTC. It codes for CASSYQGHGNYGYTF.

The count of this clone is one. The chain recombines TRBV28 with TRBJ1-6; 9 nucleotides agree with TRBD1. The V gene's germline CDR1 is MDHEN and CDR2 SYDVKM. J was trimmed by 10 bases and V by 3 bases; bases with no gene match: 4. The CDR3 is made up of 14 amino acids. The CDR3, as DNA: TGTGCCAGCAGTTTGACAGGGGGTTTCTCACCCCTCCACTTT. Residues: CASSLTGGFSPLHF. The full variable domain, in which reference TRBV28 and TRBJ1-6 provide the parts outside the CDR3, is DVKVTQSSRYLVKRTGEKVFLECVQDMDHENMFWYRQDPGLGLRLIYFSYDVKMKEKGDIPEGYSVSREKKERFSLILESASTNQTSMYLCASSLTGGFSPLHFGNGTRLTVT.

V and J are TRBV10-3 and TRBJ1-1; no firm D call. Trimming removed 6 bases from V and 4 bases from J, with 18 bases in between. The germline V gene encodes CDR1 ENHRY and CDR2 SYGVKD. The CDR3 loop spans 15 amino acids. The CDR3 loop is CAIRGTERKSTEAFF. The CDR3 DNA reads as TGTGCCATCAGGGGCACGGAAAGGAAAAGCACTGAAGCTTTCTTT.

The chain joins TRBV7-2 to TRBJ2-3; TRBD2 aligns across 14 bases. This CDR3 is 19 amino acids long. J lost 2 bases, V lost 1 base, and 8 bases had no gene match. Germline V gives CDR1 SGHTA, CDR2 FQGNSA. For the CDR3, the DNA is TGTGCCAGCAGCTTAGGACTAGCGGGGGGGATCCTTCCCACAGATACGCAGTATTTT. Its translation is CASSLGLAGGILPTDTQYF.